The 25 T cell receptor beta chains listed next were all sequenced from one sample in a study of cytomegalovirus exposure and HLA in healthy donors. Vbeta (60) and Jbeta (13) primers were used in the PCR. Using immunoSEQ multiplex PCR, the repertoire was profiled, and TCRdb retains in-frame clones only, with some absent. The sample holds about 190,000 clones; 80% to 90% are singletons and the top ten take 1% to 1.5%. The material sequenced was PBMCs. The receptors stem from a man younger than 40 in good health and CMV-seronegative.

The V call is TRBV5-6, the J call TRBJ1-2, with unresolved D. Trimming shortened V by 0 bases and J by 2 bases, and 14 bases separated the two germline ends. CDR3 length equals 16 residues. Germline loops: CDR1 SGHDT, CDR2 YYEEEE. CDR3 sequence reads: CASSLDWEGRNYGYTF. The CDR3 nucleotides are TGTGCCAGCAGCTTGGATTGGGAGGGCAGAAACTATGGCTACACCTTC.

This chain connects TRBV2 to TRBJ1-2, with D maybe TRBD1 (6 bases). V was clipped by 6 bases and J by 10 bases, with 18 bases between them. This CDR3 spans 13 amino acids. Germline V lookup: CDR1 SNHLY, CDR2 FYNNEI. The CDR3 nucleotides read TGTGCCAGCAGCGCGAATAACAGGGCATTCTACACCTTC. This encodes CASSANNRAFYTF.

This chain uses TRBV29-1 with TRBJ2-5, with 7 bases fitting TRBD1. The CDR3 loop spans 11 amino acids. Germline V gene sequence: CDR1 SQVTM, CDR2 ANQGSEA. The J segment lost 5 bases and the V segment lost 6 bases, leaving 3 bases of the junction unmatched. The CDR3 sequence is CSVGQAETQYF. CDR3 DNA: TGCAGCGTCGGACAGGCGGAGACCCAGTACTTC.

This rearrangement joins TRBV6-6 to TRBJ1-6; the match to TRBD1 covers 11 bases. Trimming at V came to 6 bases and at J to 9 bases, leaving 10 bases not matched to a gene. CDR1 and CDR2 from the germline V gene are MNHNY and SVGAGI (reference sequence). This CDR3 is 16 amino acids long. CDR3 DNA sequence: TGTGCCAGCAGCAGGCGGGACAGGGGGATTCTTTCACCCCTCCACTTT. Translated: CASSRRDRGILSPLHF.

This chain links TRBV21-1 with TRBJ1-2. TRBV21-1 is marked as a pseudogene. The CDR3 extends over 13 amino acids. The CDR3 DNA reads as TGTGCCTCCCGGCGGGGATGGGGGGGTGGCTACACCTTC. Amino acids: CASRRGWGGGYTF.

The chain has TRBV19 and TRBJ1-5; TRBD1 aligns across 7 bases. This CDR3 spans 15 amino acids. Trimming took 3 bases from V and 5 from J; bases not matched to a gene: 7. CDR1 is LNHDA and CDR2 is SQIVND in the germline V gene (reference sequence). CDR3 nucleotide sequence: TGTGCCAGTAGTATTGCCGGGACAGTTTATCAGCCCCAGCATTTT. Encoded protein: CASSIAGTVYQPQHF.

The chain combines TRBV19 with TRBJ2-7; 10 bases map to TRBD2. CDR1 is LNHDA and CDR2 is SQIVND in the germline V gene (reference sequence). After removal of 10 bases from V and 2 bases from J, the junction contained 14 bases not matched to a gene. The CDR3 has 16 amino acids. The CDR3 DNA reads TGTGCCACCGCCTGGGGTGGACTAGCGGCACCCTACGAGCAGTACTTC. Protein sequence: CATAWGGLAAPYEQYF.

V usage is TRBV4-3 and J usage is TRBJ1-5, with D unresolved. The germline CDR1 and CDR2 sequences are LGHNA and YSLEER. CDR3 length: 14 residues. Trimming took off 1 base at V and 7 bases at J, with 11 bases between the two ends. The CDR3 nucleotides are TGCGCCAGCAGCCAAGGGCAGGATTCGCAGCCCCAGCATTTT. This gives the protein CASSQGQDSQPQHF.

The chain joins TRBV21-1 to TRBJ1-2. TRBV21-1 is annotated as a pseudogene. The CDR3 length is 15 residues. The CDR3 loop reads CASSKTRSENHGYTF. CDR3 nucleotides: TGTGCCAGCAGCAAAACGAGGTCAGAGAACCATGGCTACACCTTC.

The chain employs TRBV4-2 and TRBJ2-7, with a weak D call TRBD2 (5 bases). The CDR3 has 12 amino acids. Germline lookup yields CDR1 LGHNA and CDR2 YNFKEQ. Trimming shortened V by 0 bases and J by 7 bases, and 7 bases separated the two germline ends. Here the CDR3 reads CASSQDRREQYF. The CDR3 region has the DNA TGTGCCAGCAGCCAAGACAGGAGGGAGCAGTACTTC.

The genes are TRBV4-2 and TRBJ2-7; 9 bases line up with TRBD1. The CDR3 extends over 15 amino acids. J was trimmed by 4 bases and V by 4 bases; bases with no gene match: 8. The germline V gene has CDR1 LGHNA and CDR2 YNFKEQ. CDR3 sequence reads: CASSPTGTGRYEQYF. CDR3 coding DNA: TGTGCCAGCAGCCCGACAGGGACAGGGCGGTACGAGCAGTACTTC.

On this clone: Other DNA variants within this sample encode the same CDR3. V usage is TRBV10-3 and J usage is TRBJ2-5; 7 bases align to TRBD2. The V gene's germline CDR1 is ENHRY and CDR2 SYGVKD. The V gene end was trimmed by 6 bases and the J gene end by 0 bases; junction bases not matched to a gene: 4. CDR3 length equals 14 residues. The CDR3: CAISESGDQETQYF. CDR3 DNA sequence: TGTGCCATCAGCGAGAGCGGGGACCAAGAGACCCAGTACTTC.

The V gene is TRBV11-2, the J gene TRBJ2-3; TRBD2 matches 7 bases. The germline V gene has CDR1 SGHAT and CDR2 FQNNGV. Losses at the gene ends were 3 bases for V and 0 bases for J; bases not matched to a gene: 6. The length of the CDR3 is 16 residues. The CDR3 spells CASSFVAGLSTDTQYF. CDR3 coding DNA: TGTGCCAGCAGCTTCGTAGCGGGCCTAAGCACAGATACGCAGTATTTT.

This chain joins TRBV19 and TRBJ2-3; 7 bases are shared with TRBD2. Trimming took 7 bases from V and 6 from J; bases not matched to a gene: 10. This CDR3 region has 14 residues. Looked up from germline, CDR1 is LNHDA and CDR2 is SQIVND (reference sequence). The CDR3 DNA reads TGTGCCAGTAAGCAGCGGGGCGCGGTGGATACGCAGTATTTT. Its translation is CASKQRGAVDTQYF.

This clone was seen just once. The V gene is TRBV4-1, the J gene TRBJ2-5; 11 bases fit TRBD1. The CDR3 spans 18 residues. CDR1 MGHRA and CDR2 YSYEKL come from the germline V gene. V shed 1 base and J 6 bases; nucleotides not matched to a gene: 13. The CDR3 DNA reads TGCGCCAGCAGCCAAGTTCTCCGAGGACAGGGGGCGGGAAAGACCCAGTACTTC. It is translated as CASSQVLRGQGAGKTQYF.

This clone was seen more than once but under ten times. V is TRBV6-4 and J is TRBJ2-3, with 11 bases aligning to TRBD2. The CDR3 sequence is 15 residues long. CDR1 and CDR2 from the germline V gene are MRHNA and SNTAGT. Germline trimming cut 3 bases from V and 2 bases from J; bases unmatched to any gene: 1. The DNA for the CDR3 is TGTGCCAGCAGTGATAGCGGGGGGGCCACAGATACGCAGTATTTT. Translated: CASSDSGGATDTQYF.

Only one count was recorded for this clone. This chain links TRBV29-1 with TRBJ2-5; tentatively, D is TRBD2 (6 bases). Trimming removed 6 bases from V and 5 bases from J, with 13 bases in between. Germline loops: CDR1 SQVTM, CDR2 ANQGSEA. The CDR3 is 12 residues long. In DNA form, the CDR3 reads TGCAGCGTGGTTGGGGGGTTGGAGACCCAGTACTTC. It yields the protein CSVVGGLETQYF. Looking up the rest from reference TRBV29-1 and TRBJ2-5 gives the full variable domain: SAVISQKPSRDICQRGTSLTIQCQVDSQVTMMFWYRQQPGQSLTLIATANQGSEATYESGFVIDKFPISRPNLTFSTLTVSNMSPEDSSIYLCSVVGGLETQYFGPGTRLLVL.

Here the CDR3 reads CASRGFTGENTEAFF. The CDR3 DNA sequence: TGTGCCAGCAGGGGCTTCACAGGGGAGAACACTGAAGCTTTCTTT. The chain combines TRBV6-4 with TRBJ1-1, with 7 positions matching TRBD1. The CDR3 consists of 15 residues. From germline, CDR1 is MRHNA and CDR2 SNTAGT. V lost 6 bases, J lost 1 base, and 8 bases stayed unmatched.

V and J are TRBV13 and TRBJ2-5; possibly TRBD1 for D (6 bases). The CDR3 has 13 amino acids. Trimming took off 5 bases at V and 9 bases at J, with 16 bases between the two ends. Germline CDR1 is PRHDT and CDR2 is FYEKMQ (reference sequence). The CDR3 reads CASSKGHPTSQYF. The CDR3 DNA sequence: TGTGCCAGCAGCAAGGGACACCCAACGTCCCAGTACTTC.

The chain links TRBV18 to TRBJ2-1; perhaps TRBD2 as D (5 bases). From germline, CDR1 is KGHSH and CDR2 LQKENI. There are 12 residues in the CDR3. V was clipped by 6 bases and J by 9 bases, with 12 bases between them. The DNA of the CDR3 is TGTGCCAGCTCGCCCATGGAGGCTGAGCAGTTCTTC. It encodes CASSPMEAEQFF.

The rearrangement links TRBV29-1 to TRBJ2-3; tentatively, D is TRBD2 (7 bases). The V end was cut by 6 bases, the J end by 6 bases, with 19 bases between. CDR1 and CDR2 from the germline V gene are SQVTM and ANQGSEA. The CDR3 is made up of 14 amino acids. CDR3 in amino acids: CSVAGGAIRDTQYF. CDR3 nucleotides: TGCAGCGTAGCTGGGGGGGCGATCCGGGATACGCAGTATTTT.

This rearrangement joins TRBV7-9 to TRBJ1-1, with D perhaps matching TRBD1 (6 bases). The CDR3 sequence is 14 residues long. Trimming pared 0 bases from V and 7 bases from J, leaving 12 bases between. In germline, CDR1 is SEHNR, CDR2 FQNEAQ (reference sequence). CDR3: CASSLAVVGGEAFF. The CDR3 DNA is TGTGCCAGCAGCTTAGCAGTCGTAGGGGGTGAAGCTTTCTTT.

CDR3 in DNA: TGTGCCAGCAGCCCGACAGGGGGACTAGTGGGGGAGCAGTTCTTC. It is translated as CASSPTGGLVGEQFF. The rearrangement uses TRBV5-4 and TRBJ2-1, with D possibly TRBD1 on 9 matching bases. The V gene lost 4 bases and the J gene lost 10 bases, with 21 bases spanning the gap. This CDR3 spans 15 amino acids. Germline lookup yields CDR1 SGHNT and CDR2 YYREEE (reference sequence).

The rearrangement links TRBV2 to TRBJ1-2; D uncertain. Germline loops: CDR1 SNHLY, CDR2 FYNNEI. V lost 6 bases and J lost 4, with 15 bases in between. The CDR3 length is 14 residues. In DNA, the CDR3 is TGTGCCAGCAGGGGGTTCGGAGGGCCCTATGGCTACACCTTC. Translation gives CASRGFGGPYGYTF.

The genes are TRBV19 and TRBJ2-5, with 9 bases that match TRBD1. The J call may be wrong; the DNA end is better matched by TRBJ2-7. The germline V gene has CDR1 LNHDA and CDR2 SQIVND (reference sequence). The CDR3 is made up of 14 amino acids. Here the CDR3 reads CASSIRTGVYEQYF. CDR3 nucleotides: TGTGCCAGTAGTATAAGGACAGGGGTCTACGAGCAGTACTTC.